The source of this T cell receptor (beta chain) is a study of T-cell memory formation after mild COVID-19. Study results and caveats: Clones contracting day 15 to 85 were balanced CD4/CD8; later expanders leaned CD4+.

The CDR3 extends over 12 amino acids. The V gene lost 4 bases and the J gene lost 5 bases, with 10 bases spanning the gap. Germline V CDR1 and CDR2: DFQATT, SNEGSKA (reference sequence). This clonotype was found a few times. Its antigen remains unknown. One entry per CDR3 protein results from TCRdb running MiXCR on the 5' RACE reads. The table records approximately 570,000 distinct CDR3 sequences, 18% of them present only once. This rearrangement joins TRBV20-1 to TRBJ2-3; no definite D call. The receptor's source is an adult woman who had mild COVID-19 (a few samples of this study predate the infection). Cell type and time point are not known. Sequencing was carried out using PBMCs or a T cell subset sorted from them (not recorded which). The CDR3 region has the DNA TGCAGTGCTATTGCTAACGAAGATACGCAGTATTTT. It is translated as CSAIANEDTQYF.